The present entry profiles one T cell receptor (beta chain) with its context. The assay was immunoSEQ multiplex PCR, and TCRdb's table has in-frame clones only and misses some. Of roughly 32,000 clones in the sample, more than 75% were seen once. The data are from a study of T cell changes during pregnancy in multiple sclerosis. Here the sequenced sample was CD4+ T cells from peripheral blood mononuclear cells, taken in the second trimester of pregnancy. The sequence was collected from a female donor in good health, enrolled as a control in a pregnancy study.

CDR3 in amino acids: CASSDGLAGGADTQYF. The CDR3 DNA is TGTGCCAGCAGCGATGGACTAGCGGGAGGGGCAGATACGCAGTATTTT. The chain has TRBV9 and TRBJ2-3, with TRBD2 identical over 15 bases. The V gene's germline CDR1 is SGDLS and CDR2 YYNGEE. V dropped 3 bases and J dropped 4; count of bases not matched to a gene: 3. CDR3 length: 16 amino acids. Filled out from reference TRBV9 and TRBJ2-3, the complete variable domain reads DSGVTQTPKHLITATGQRVTLRCSPRSGDLSVYWYQQSLDQGLQFLIQYYNGEERAKGNILERFSAQQFPDLHSELNLSSLELGDSALYFCASSDGLAGGADTQYFGPGTRLTVL.